At least ten counts were recorded for the clone carrying this T cell receptor beta chain. Its specificity is unknown. Between the trimmed V and J ends, which lost 1 base and 7 bases, there was a span of 8 bases. CDR1 and CDR2 from the germline V gene are SNHLY and FYNNEI. This CDR3 is built from 13 residues. To make TCR beta libraries, researchers used iRepertoire HTBI primers and Arm-PCR of CDR3 regions. TCRdb reprocessed the multiplex PCR reads via MiXCR and lists one record per CDR3 protein. The sample includes under 500,000 distinct CDR3 sequences, around 20% of them seen just once. The sample originates from a study of regulatory T cells in long-lasting Graves disease. Points from the study as a whole: Persistent Graves' patients showed reduced TCR diversity versus newly diagnosed patients.

Regarding time point: persistent/refractory GD, antithyroid drugs over 5 years with positive TRAb. PBMCs were the source of the RNA used for TCR sequencing. As a group, patients came from one endocrinology department in Xi'an, China. Nine milliliters of peripheral blood went into EDTA tubes. The chain recombines TRBV2 with TRBJ1-5; D is undetermined. Here the sequenced sample was peripheral blood mononuclear cells (PBMCs), taken when the disease was refractory, from a patient treated with antithyroid drugs. This sequence originates from a female donor with Graves disease. The CDR3 nucleotides are TGTGCCAGCAGTGAAGTAGGGATCCAGCCCCAGCATTTT. Encoded protein: CASSEVGIQPQHF.